Presented here are 29 T cell receptor beta chains from one specimen sequenced in a study of blood T cell repertoires in COVID-19. Libraries were prepared by immunoSEQ multiplex PCR; TCRdb keeps only in-frame clonotypes and omits some of them. The table includes hundreds of thousands of clones, around nine tenths detected once. The sample consisted of peripheral blood. The receptors come from a middle-aged woman who had recovered from COVID-19.

This chain uses TRBV7-8 with TRBJ1-2; D is possibly TRBD1 (5 bases). The germline CDR1 and CDR2 sequences are SGHVS and FQNEAQ. The CDR3 length is 13 residues. V was trimmed by 4 bases and J by 0 bases, leaving 6 bases between them. The CDR3 sequence is CASSSRANYGYTF. In nucleotides, the CDR3 is TGTGCCAGCAGCTCCAGGGCTAACTATGGCTACACCTTC.

This chain links TRBV19 with TRBJ2-3; 8 bases line up with TRBD1. Germline CDR1 reads LNHDA; CDR2 reads SQIVND (reference sequence). The trim removed 4 bases at V and 1 base at J, leaving 16 bases unmatched. The CDR3 runs 19 residues. Here the CDR3 reads CASSTDRERGDTGTDTQYF. The CDR3 DNA sequence: TGTGCCAGTAGTACGGACAGGGAAAGGGGAGATACGGGCACAGATACGCAGTATTTT. The full variable domain, completed using reference TRBV19 and TRBJ2-3, is DGGITQSPKYLFRKEGQNVTLSCEQNLNHDAMYWYRQDPGQGLRLIYYSQIVNDFQKGDIAEGYSVSREKKESFPLTVTSAQKNPTAFYLCASSTDRERGDTGTDTQYFGPGTRLTVL.

The rearrangement joins TRBV7-9 to TRBJ2-7, with D maybe TRBD2 (6 bases). This CDR3 is 15 amino acids long. Germline lookup yields CDR1 SEHNR and CDR2 FQNEAQ (reference sequence). V dropped 1 base and J dropped 4 bases, with 14 bases sitting between them. The CDR3 spells CASSLGLGITYEQYF. The CDR3 nucleotides read TGTGCCAGCAGCTTAGGACTAGGGATCACTTACGAGCAGTACTTC.

The chain is built from TRBV5-1 and TRBJ2-2; tentatively, D is TRBD1 (6 bases). Trimming stripped 4 bases from V and 7 bases from J, with 14 bases between. The CDR3 is 14 amino acids. Germline V gene lookup returns CDR1 SGHRS and CDR2 YFSETQ. The DNA for the CDR3 is TGCGCCAGCAGCATTCGACAGGCGGGCGGGGAGCTGTTTTTT. It yields the protein CASSIRQAGGELFF.

The V and J genes are TRBV5-8 and TRBJ1-5; D gene uncertain. This CDR3 has 13 amino acids. Germline V gene lookup returns CDR1 SGHTS and CDR2 YDEGEE. V lost 2 bases, J lost 4 bases, and 7 bases lay in between. The CDR3, as DNA: TGTGCCAGCAGCTTCCCAGTGAATCAGCCCCAGCATTTT. Protein sequence: CASSFPVNQPQHF.

CDR3 nucleotides: TGTGCCAGCGGGGGACAGGGGCGGGATCAGCCCCAGCATTTT. This translates into CASGGQGRDQPQHF. The genes are TRBV27 and TRBJ1-5, with 10 positions matching TRBD1. This CDR3 contains 14 residues. J lost 5 bases, V lost 8 bases, and 6 bases had no gene match. Germline CDR1 MNHEY, CDR2 SMNVEV (reference sequence).

The chain links TRBV4-3 to TRBJ2-1, with 7 bases matching TRBD2. The CDR3 covers 16 residues. V lost 0 bases, J lost 5 bases, and 7 bases stayed unmatched. The V gene's germline CDR1 is LGHNA and CDR2 YSLEER. In DNA, the CDR3 is TGCGCCAGCAGCCAAGATGGGGGGGGAGTCGACAATGAGCAGTTCTTC. Amino acids: CASSQDGGGVDNEQFF.

This chain joins TRBV7-9 and TRBJ2-5, with a possible D match to TRBD1 (5 bases). The CDR3 totals 16 residues. Trimming shortened V by 1 base and J by 4 bases, and 16 bases separated the two germline ends. Germline V gene data show CDR1 as SEHNR and CDR2 as FQNEAQ (reference sequence). The CDR3 loop reads CASSLELGVLLETQYF. The CDR3 coding sequence is TGTGCCAGCAGCTTAGAGTTAGGGGTTCTATTAGAGACCCAGTACTTC.

The chain couples TRBV21-1 to TRBJ2-7; TRBD2 was called by the table and not checked on the DNA. TRBV21-1 has pseudogene status. The CDR3 totals 15 residues. CDR3 sequence reads: CASSPHADSHYEQYF. Here the CDR3 DNA reads TGTGCCAGCAGCCCTCACGCCGACTCCCACTACGAGCAGTACTTC.

V gene TRBV5-1 combines with J gene TRBJ2-2; 7 bases are a match to TRBD1. Germline lookup yields CDR1 SGHRS and CDR2 YFSETQ. CDR3 length: 16 residues. V shed 1 base, J shed 7 bases, and the junction held 10 bases outside the gene matches. This CDR3 reads CASSLSFQGVYGELFF. The CDR3 bases are TGCGCCAGCAGCTTGTCCTTTCAGGGGGTCTACGGGGAGCTGTTTTTT.

This sequence joins TRBV18 and TRBJ2-7; a weak D match, TRBD1 (6 bases). Trimming took 6 bases from V and 6 from J, leaving 12 bases between them. Germline lookup yields CDR1 KGHSH and CDR2 LQKENI. The CDR3 extends over 12 amino acids. CDR3: CASSPDRPEQYF. The CDR3 nucleotides are TGTGCCAGCTCCCCCGACAGGCCCGAGCAGTACTTC.

This chain uses TRBV18 with TRBJ2-5; 10 bases agree with TRBD1. Trimming cost V 3 bases and J 5 bases; bases outside gene matches: 6. Looked up from germline, CDR1 is KGHSH and CDR2 is LQKENI. This CDR3 contains 15 residues. This chain's CDR3 is CASSPTGTGVETQYF. DNA of the CDR3: TGTGCCAGCTCACCGACCGGGACAGGGGTCGAGACCCAGTACTTC.

This sequence joins TRBV6-2 or TRBV6-3 and TRBJ2-7; 10 nucleotides align to TRBD2. Germline CDR1 is MNHEY and CDR2 is SVGEGT. The V segment lost 3 bases and the J segment 2 bases; nucleotides outside the gene matches: 4. The CDR3 consists of 15 residues. CDR3 bases: TGTGCCAGCAGTTATAGCGGGGGGCGCACCTACGAGCAGTACTTC. Protein sequence: CASSYSGGRTYEQYF.

The genes are TRBV12-3 or TRBV12-4 and TRBJ1-6; D possibly corresponds to TRBD1 (5 bases). CDR3 length equals 11 residues. V was trimmed by 4 bases and J by 16 bases, leaving 11 bases between them. The CDR3 sequence is CASSSRGELHF. CDR3 bases: TGTGCCAGCAGTTCACGGGGGGAACTCCACTTT.

The chain combines TRBV6-5 with TRBJ1-3, with D unclear. CDR3 size: 15 residues. V lost 6 bases and J lost 0, with 12 bases in between. Germline-derived CDR1 and CDR2 are MNHEY and SVGAGI. The CDR3 sequence: CASRLDGYSGNTIYF. The DNA for the CDR3 is TGTGCCAGCAGGCTAGACGGGTACTCTGGAAACACCATATATTTT.

The genes are TRBV9 and TRBJ2-3; 9 bases line up with TRBD2. The trim removed 4 bases at V and 0 bases at J, leaving 9 bases unmatched. CDR1 SGDLS and CDR2 YYNGEE come from the germline V gene. The CDR3 has 17 amino acids. CDR3 protein: CASSPRLAVYSTDTQYF. DNA of the CDR3: TGTGCCAGCAGCCCCCGACTAGCGGTCTATAGCACAGATACGCAGTATTTT.

The genes are TRBV4-2 and TRBJ2-1; 11 bases are a match to TRBD2. The V segment lost 0 bases and the J segment 8 bases; nucleotides outside the gene matches: 9. There are 17 residues in the CDR3. Germline CDR1 and CDR2: LGHNA and YNFKEQ. The CDR3 here is CASSQDRNSGGADEQFF. For the CDR3, the DNA is TGTGCCAGCAGCCAAGATCGGAATAGCGGGGGGGCGGATGAGCAGTTCTTC.

The chain recombines TRBV9 with TRBJ2-3; TRBD2 matches 9 bases. CDR1 and CDR2 from the germline V gene are SGDLS and YYNGEE. The V gene end was trimmed by 4 bases and the J gene end by 4 bases; junction bases not matched to a gene: 13. CDR3 size: 17 residues. The CDR3 region is CASSFRGSGSPADTQYF. The CDR3, as DNA: TGTGCCAGCAGCTTCCGGGGTAGCGGGAGTCCCGCAGATACGCAGTATTTT.

The chain joins TRBV6-2 or TRBV6-3 to TRBJ1-2, with 7 bases lining up with TRBD1. Germline CDR1 reads MNHEY; CDR2 reads SVGEGT. This CDR3 region has 15 residues. With V trimmed by 5 bases and J by 4 bases, 10 bases remained unmatched. The CDR3 DNA sequence: TGTGCCAGCAGTCCACGGACAGGTCCCCTCTATGGCTACACCTTC. It encodes CASSPRTGPLYGYTF.

The chain carries TRBV5-1 and TRBJ2-1; unclear D gene. Per germline, CDR1 SGHRS and CDR2 YFSETQ. Trimming stripped 4 bases from V and 5 bases from J, with 16 bases between. The CDR3 sequence is 15 residues long. This chain's CDR3 is CASSQRVAVNNEQFF. In DNA, the CDR3 is TGCGCCAGCAGCCAGAGAGTAGCCGTGAACAATGAGCAGTTCTTC.

The genes are TRBV11-1 and TRBJ2-6; D uncertain. The CDR3 is 15 residues long. Germline V gives CDR1 SGHAT, CDR2 FQDESV (reference sequence). V gave up 1 base and J gave up 12 bases, with 16 bases separating them. The CDR3: CASSLEMSWYPVLTF. As DNA, the CDR3 is TGTGCCAGCAGCTTAGAAATGAGCTGGTACCCCGTCCTGACTTTC.

The rearrangement uses TRBV6-5 and TRBJ1-2; 7 positions match TRBD1. J lost 5 bases, V lost 2 bases, and 8 bases had no gene match. There are 15 residues in the CDR3. From germline, CDR1 is MNHEY and CDR2 SVGAGI. The CDR3 bases are TGTGCCAGCAGTTACCCGACAGGGAAGGGGTATGGCTACACCTTC. Amino acid sequence: CASSYPTGKGYGYTF.

This clone was seen once. The gene calls are TRBV5-1 and TRBJ1-6; no clear D gene. V gave up 0 bases and J gave up 7 bases, with 11 bases separating them. In germline, CDR1 is SGHRS, CDR2 YFSETQ. This CDR3 contains 15 residues. The CDR3 spells CASSLGGGRNSPLHF. The CDR3 DNA sequence: TGCGCCAGCAGCTTGGGAGGAGGGAGGAATTCACCCCTCCACTTT.

CDR3 DNA sequence: TGTGCCTGGAGTCTCGGACTAGCGAACGAGCAGTACTTC. Protein product: CAWSLGLANEQYF. V gene TRBV30 combines with J gene TRBJ2-7; 9 bases agree with TRBD2. The germline gives CDR1 GTSNPN, CDR2 SVGIG (reference sequence). The V segment lost 2 bases and the J segment 5 bases; nucleotides outside the gene matches: 4. The CDR3 runs 13 residues.

The chain employs TRBV5-4 and TRBJ1-1; TRBD1 might be the D (6 bases). Germline CDR1 is SGHNT and CDR2 is YYREEE (reference sequence). Trimming stripped 3 bases from V and 5 bases from J, with 14 bases between. This CDR3 comprises 14 residues. The CDR3 loop is CASSSGGGRTEAFF. The CDR3, as DNA: TGTGCCAGCAGCTCGGGGGGGGGCAGGACTGAAGCTTTCTTT. The full variable domain, in which reference TRBV5-4 and TRBJ1-1 provide the parts outside the CDR3, is ETGVTQSPTHLIKTRGQQVTLRCSSQSGHNTVSWYQQALGQGPQFIFQYYREEENGRGNFPPRFSGLQFPNYSSELNVNALELDDSALYLCASSSGGGRTEAFFGQGTRLTVV.

The V gene is TRBV4-1, the J gene TRBJ2-5; D perhaps matches TRBD1 (5 bases). The germline gives CDR1 MGHRA, CDR2 YSYEKL. The CDR3 is made up of 14 amino acids. V was trimmed by 2 bases and J by 0 bases, leaving 7 bases between them. The CDR3 DNA reads TGCGCCAGCAGCCAACAGGGAAACCAAGAGACCCAGTACTTC. Protein product: CASSQQGNQETQYF.

The chain is built from TRBV3-1 (or the pseudogene TRBV3-2) and TRBJ2-7; 8 bases align to TRBD1. CDR1 LGHDT and CDR2 YNNKEL come from the germline V gene (reference sequence). The CDR3 covers 14 residues. J gave up 3 bases and V 4 bases, and 5 bases lay outside the gene matches. The CDR3 reads CASSPRDRSYEQYF. CDR3 sequence (DNA): TGTGCCAGCAGCCCGAGGGACAGGAGCTACGAGCAGTACTTC.

This chain joins TRBV18 and TRBJ2-3; 7 bases match TRBD1. V trimming: 2 bases; J trimming: 5 bases; junction bases outside the gene matches: 7. Germline CDR1 is KGHSH and CDR2 is LQKENI. The CDR3 has 15 amino acids. The CDR3 DNA reads TGTGCCAGCTCACCATCGATACAGGGGTTAGATACGCAGTATTTT. Amino acid sequence: CASSPSIQGLDTQYF.

CDR3 sequence: CASSDDRGARNYGYTF. CDR3 in DNA: TGTGCCAGCAGTGACGACAGGGGCGCGAGGAACTATGGCTACACCTTC. The genes are TRBV25-1 and TRBJ1-2, with 8 positions matching TRBD1. The CDR3 has 16 residues. The junction had 8 bases not matched to a gene; V was cut back by 3 bases and J by 2 bases. Per the germline V gene, CDR1 is MGHDK and CDR2 is SYGVNS.